This is a list of T cell receptor beta chains from one sample in a study of beta chain features in type 1 diabetes. TCRdb's copy holds only in-frame clones and misses some; the assay was immunoSEQ multiplex PCR. This table has 120,000 to 150,000 clones, about 9.4% appearing once. The sample was naive CD4+ T cells from blood. The origin of the receptors is a man younger than 35 in good health. Each CDR3 is given with its conserved first and last residue. A D gene is named only where the DNA matches it firmly. Size is omitted from some rows. Given values are once, few, many or a class for expanded clones.

.,TRBJ1-2,TRBV5-1,few,CASSSGNTNYGYTF,TGCGCCAGCAGCTCCGGGAATACGAACTATGGCTACACCTTC
.,TRBJ1-5,TRBV18,few,CASSPQGANQPQHF,TGTGCCAGCTCACCACAGGGAGCTAATCAGCCCCAGCATTTT
TRBD2,TRBJ2-3,TRBV30,.,CAWSGTSGTDTQYF,TGTGCCTGGAGTGGGACTAGCGGCACAGATACGCAGTATTTT
.,TRBJ2-5,TRBV5-1,.,CASSLGQGQETQYF,TGCGCCAGCAGCTTGGGGCAGGGCCAAGAGACCCAGTACTTC
TRBD2,TRBJ2-2,TRBV2,.,CASTEGLAGPGELFF,TGTGCCAGCACCGAAGGACTAGCGGGGCCCGGGGAGCTGTTTTTT
TRBD2,TRBJ2-1,TRBV11-2,few,CASSQRAGGPNEQFF,TGTGCCAGCAGCCAAAGAGCGGGGGGGCCTAATGAGCAGTTCTTC
TRBD1,TRBJ1-5,TRBV27,few,CASSFQSSGTGNQPQHF,TGTGCCAGCAGTTTTCAAAGTTCCGGGACAGGTAATCAGCCCCAGCATTTT
.,TRBJ2-7,TRBV5-1,many,CASSLESGYEQYF,TGCGCCAGCAGCTTGGAATCAGGGTACGAGCAGTACTTC
TRBD2,TRBJ2-2,TRBV9,few,CASSITSGGLRGVGELFF,TGTGCCAGCAGCATTACTAGCGGGGGGCTTCGTGGAGTCGGGGAGCTGTTTTTT
TRBD2,TRBJ2-2,TRBV7-6,few,CASSLVAGGLSTGELFF,TGTGCCAGCAGCTTAGTGGCCGGGGGGTTAAGCACCGGGGAGCTGTTTTTT
.,TRBJ2-1,TRBV7-2,many,CASSPAELSNEQFF,TGTGCCAGCAGCCCAGCGGAATTATCCAATGAGCAGTTCTTC
.,TRBJ1-2,TRBV5-4,few,CASSPGGSGYTF,TGTGCCAGCAGCCCCGGGGGGTCTGGCTACACCTTC
TRBD2,TRBJ2-5,TRBV11-2,few,CASSGGGGPQETQYF,TGTGCCAGCAGCGGGGGCGGGGGGCCACAAGAGACCCAGTACTTC
TRBD2,TRBJ2-3,TRBV27,few,CASRFKRGKSTDTQYF,TGTGCCAGCAGATTCAAGCGGGGGAAGTCAACAGATACGCAGTATTTT
TRBD2,TRBJ2-1,TRBV5-6,many,CASTILAGGHMNEQFF,TGTGCCAGCACCATCCTAGCGGGGGGGCATATGAATGAGCAGTTCTTC
.,TRBJ2-1,TRBV7-2,few,CASSLVAAYNEQFF,TGTGCCAGCAGCTTAGTGGCGGCTTACAATGAGCAGTTCTTC
TRBD1,TRBJ1-3,TRBV11-2,.,CASSLNQGADTIYF,TGTGCCAGCAGCTTAAACCAGGGGGCGGACACCATATATTTT
TRBD1,TRBJ2-1,TRBV7-2,.,CASSSRTGAPNEQFF,TGTGCCAGCAGCTCGAGGACAGGGGCTCCAAATGAGCAGTTCTTC
TRBD2,TRBJ2-5,TRBV28,.,CASSFTGAGQETQYF,TGTGCCAGCAGCTTTACGGGAGCGGGACAAGAGACCCAGTACTTC